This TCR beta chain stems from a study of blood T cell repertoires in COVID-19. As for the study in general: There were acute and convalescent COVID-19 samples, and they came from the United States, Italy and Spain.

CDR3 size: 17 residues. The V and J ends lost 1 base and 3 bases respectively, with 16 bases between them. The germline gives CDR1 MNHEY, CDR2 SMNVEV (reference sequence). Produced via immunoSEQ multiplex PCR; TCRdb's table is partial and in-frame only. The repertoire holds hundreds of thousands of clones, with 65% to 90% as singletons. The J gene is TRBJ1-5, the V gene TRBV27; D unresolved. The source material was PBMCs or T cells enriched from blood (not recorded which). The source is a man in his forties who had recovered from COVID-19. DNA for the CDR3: TGTGCCAGCAGTTTATGGCGGGATTTGGTAACCAATCAGCCCCAGCATTTT. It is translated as CASSLWRDLVTNQPQHF.